The T cell receptor (beta chain) under discussion was sequenced for a study of blood T cell repertoires in COVID-19. As originally analysed: Nucleated cell number was recorded as an estimate derived from reference gene primer amplification. Sequenced by immunoSEQ multiplex PCR; TCRdb stores in-frame clones only, minus some. V, J and clone size are those of that table, while D and trimming were read from the DNA. The table has about 42,000 clones, about 91% seen once. The CDR3 totals 15 residues. V shed 9 bases and J 0 bases; nucleotides not matched to a gene: 7. Germline CDR1 and CDR2: LNHDA and SQIVND (reference sequence).

The chain employs TRBV19 and TRBJ1-1, with TRBD1 matching 10 bases. What was sequenced was peripheral blood. The sequence was obtained from a human donor in a cohort sampled during active COVID-19. CDR3 DNA sequence: TGTGCCAGCAGCCGGGACAGGGGATTGAACACTGAAGCTTTCTTT. Translation: CASSRDRGLNTEAFF. The full variable domain, its missing parts supplied by reference TRBV19 and TRBJ1-1, is DGGITQSPKYLFRKEGQNVTLSCEQNLNHDAMYWYRQDPGQGLRLIYYSQIVNDFQKGDIAEGYSVSREKKESFPLTVTSAQKNPTAFYLCASSRDRGLNTEAFFGQGTRLTVV.